This T cell receptor beta chain came from a study of patients and donors after allogeneic stem cell transplantation. TCRdb called the RT-PCR reads again in MiXCR, with one record for every CDR3 protein. The data show 150,000 to 200,000 distinct CDR3 sequences, approximately 30% seen once. V gave up 5 bases and J gave up 1 base, with 11 bases separating them. This CDR3 has 14 amino acids. CDR1 is LGHNA, CDR2 YSLEER, per germline. The sequenced material came from blood, either unsorted or a sorted T cell fraction (not recorded which). The chain employs TRBV4-3 and TRBJ1-2; tentatively, D is TRBD1 (6 bases). The source of this sequence is a human donor who was either an allogeneic HSCT recipient or a stem cell or donor lymphocyte infusion donor (not recorded which). It is not recorded whose cells these are; they may come from a transplant donor. Written as DNA, the CDR3 is TGCGCCAGCAGCAAAAGGACAGATAACTATGGCTACACCTTC. It is translated as CASSKRTDNYGYTF.